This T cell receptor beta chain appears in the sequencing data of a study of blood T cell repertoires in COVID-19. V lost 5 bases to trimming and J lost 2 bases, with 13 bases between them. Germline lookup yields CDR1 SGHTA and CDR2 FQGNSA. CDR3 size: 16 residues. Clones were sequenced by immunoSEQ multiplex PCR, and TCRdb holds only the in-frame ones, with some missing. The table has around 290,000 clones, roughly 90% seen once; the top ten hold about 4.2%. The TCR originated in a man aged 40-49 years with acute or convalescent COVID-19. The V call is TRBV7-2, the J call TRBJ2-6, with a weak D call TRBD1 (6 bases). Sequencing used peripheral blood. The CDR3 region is CASSPQGTTGANVLTF. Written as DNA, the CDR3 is TGTGCCAGCAGCCCTCAGGGGACCACTGGGGCCAACGTCCTGACTTTC.